A single sample is the source of the 24 T cell receptor beta chains below, sequenced in a study of vaccination effects on CD4 cells after COVID-19. In the ViraFEST assay, antigen-specific CD4+ clonotypes were identified by expansion after peptide-pool stimulation. Subsequent to less than twelve days of culture, CD4+ T cells were isolated. Participants were given two doses of BNT162b2 or mRNA-1273 vaccine. Only in-frame clones appear in the TCRdb table, and some are missing; sequencing was by immunoSEQ multiplex PCR. Of approximately 70,000 clones listed, roughly three quarters were seen once; the top ten hold approximately 0.9%. No antigen has been assigned to these receptors. This specimen was CD4+ T cells from PBMCs cultured with HCoV-OC43 spike peptides, taken after COVID-19 vaccination. As for subset: HCoV-OC43 spike overlapping peptide pool stimulation. These TCRs come from a human donor who received a COVID-19 vaccine.

This chain's CDR3 is CASSLVSNQPQHF. As DNA, the CDR3 is TGTGCCAGCAGCTTAGTTAGCAATCAGCCCCAGCATTTT. The chain has TRBV11-2 and TRBJ1-5; D call uncertain. Trimming shortened V by 1 base and J by 0 bases, and 1 base separated the two germline ends. This CDR3 contains 13 residues. The germline V gene encodes CDR1 SGHAT and CDR2 FQNNGV.

This rearrangement joins TRBV29-1 to TRBJ2-3, with 10 positions matching TRBD1. V lost 7 bases, J lost 4 bases, and 8 bases stayed unmatched. This CDR3 is 14 amino acids long. CDR1 is SQVTM and CDR2 is ANQGSEA in the germline V gene. CDR3 in amino acids: CSALDRGGSDTQYF. CDR3 coding DNA: TGCAGCGCTCTGGACAGGGGGGGATCAGATACGCAGTATTTT.

The chain carries TRBV7-2 and TRBJ2-3; 11 nucleotides match TRBD2. From germline, CDR1 is SGHTA and CDR2 FQGNSA. The CDR3 consists of 13 residues. The CDR3 region has the DNA TGTGCTTTAGCGGGGGGGATCACAGATACGCAGTATTTT. This gives the protein CALAGGITDTQYF.

V gene TRBV3-1 (or the pseudogene TRBV3-2) combines with J gene TRBJ1-4; D possibly corresponds to TRBD1 (5 bases). Trimming took 4 bases from V and 3 from J, leaving 12 bases between them. The CDR3 is made up of 15 amino acids. Per germline, CDR1 LGHDT and CDR2 YNNKEL (reference sequence). CDR3 residues: CASSPASGANEKLFF. The CDR3 DNA reads TGTGCCAGCAGCCCAGCATCGGGGGCTAATGAAAAACTGTTTTTT.

J is TRBJ2-5 and V is TRBV21-1. TRBV21-1 has pseudogene status. The CDR3 is 12 amino acids. The CDR3, as DNA: TGTGCCAGCAGCAAAGCGACGGAGACCCAGTACTTC. This sequence encodes CASSKATETQYF.

V is TRBV5-1 and J is TRBJ1-1, with D possibly TRBD1 on 5 matching bases. The germline V gene encodes CDR1 SGHRS and CDR2 YFSETQ. V lost 1 base and J 1 base, leaving 8 bases between the germline ends. The CDR3 is 14 residues long. CDR3 region: CASSLSGANTEAFF. The CDR3 nucleotides read TGCGCCAGCAGCTTGTCCGGGGCGAACACTGAAGCTTTCTTT.

The chain has TRBV12-3 or TRBV12-4 and TRBJ2-3; 8 positions agree with TRBD1. This CDR3 contains 13 residues. Losses at the gene ends were 6 bases for V and 2 bases for J; bases not matched to a gene: 1. The CDR3 sequence is CASRGQATDTQYF. DNA for the CDR3: TGTGCCAGCAGGGGACAGGCCACAGATACGCAGTATTTT.

This clone was observed a few times. This chain uses TRBV6-2 or TRBV6-3 with TRBJ1-2; maybe TRBD1 (5 bases). Per germline, CDR1 MNHEY and CDR2 SVGEGT. Trimming cost V 1 base and J 0 bases, with 9 bases left between them. CDR3 length: 15 amino acids. CDR3 sequence reads: CASSYFTGPNYGYTF. CDR3 DNA: TGTGCCAGCAGTTACTTTACAGGCCCTAACTATGGCTACACCTTC.

This chain links TRBV5-4 with TRBJ2-5; TRBD1 matches at 7 bases. There are 14 residues in the CDR3. CDR1 is SGHNT, CDR2 YYREEE, per germline (reference sequence). J lost 5 bases, V lost 5 bases, and 9 bases had no gene match. CDR3 DNA: TGTGCCAGCAGATCCACAGGGGTCGGCGAGACCCAGTACTTC. The encoded protein is CASRSTGVGETQYF.

This chain uses TRBV19 with TRBJ2-2, with 10 bases identical to TRBD2. Looked up from germline, CDR1 is LNHDA and CDR2 is SQIVND (reference sequence). The CDR3 is made up of 17 amino acids. V dropped 4 bases and J dropped 8; count of bases not matched to a gene: 13. In DNA, the CDR3 is TGTGCCAGTAGTACTTTCATTAGCGGGGGGCCAGATGGGGAGCTGTTTTTT. Translating it yields CASSTFISGGPDGELFF.

This chain links TRBV6-2 or TRBV6-3 with TRBJ2-7, with TRBD1 identical over 11 bases. The CDR3 consists of 15 residues. The V and J ends lost 5 bases and 3 bases, in that order; junction bases with no gene match: 6. Germline-derived CDR1 and CDR2 are MNHEY and SVGEGT. The CDR3 nucleotides are TGTGCCAGCAGTGACAGGACAGGGGGCGGCTACGAGCAGTACGTC. Its translation is CASSDRTGGGYEQYV.

The chain has TRBV30 and TRBJ2-5; a weak D match, TRBD1 (6 bases). CDR1 is GTSNPN, CDR2 SVGIG, per germline (reference sequence). This CDR3 region has 16 residues. V lost 1 base and J 3 bases, leaving 18 bases between the germline ends. In DNA form, the CDR3 reads TGTGCCTGGAGTGATATGATGGACAGAAAAAAAGAGACCCAGTACTTC. Encoded protein: CAWSDMMDRKKETQYF.

This clone was seen just once. The gene calls are TRBV29-1 and TRBJ2-3, with D possibly TRBD2 on 6 matching bases. The CDR3 totals 13 residues. Trimming cost V 5 bases and J 4 bases, with 13 bases left between them. Germline V CDR1 and CDR2: SQVTM, ANQGSEA. The CDR3 nucleotides read TGCAGCGTTTACGGGGGTCCCGCAGATACGCAGTATTTT. This translates into CSVYGGPADTQYF.

The chain carries TRBV2 and TRBJ2-7; D tentatively fits TRBD1 or TRBD2 (5 bases each). The germline V gene has CDR1 SNHLY and CDR2 FYNNEI. Trimming pared 4 bases from V and 6 bases from J, leaving 10 bases between. The CDR3 runs to 12 residues. CDR3 amino acids: CASSVAGTEQYV. CDR3 bases: TGTGCCAGCAGTGTGGCAGGGACCGAGCAGTACGTC.

This clone was picked up one time. The chain links TRBV18 to TRBJ2-7; 11 nucleotides align to TRBD1. V lost 5 bases and J lost 4; bases outside the gene matches: 4. Germline V lookup: CDR1 KGHSH, CDR2 LQKENI. This CDR3 spans 14 amino acids. The CDR3 region has the DNA TGTGCCAGCTCAGACGGGACAGGGGGTTACGAGCAGTACGTC. This translates into CASSDGTGGYEQYV.

A few counts support this clone. The V and J genes are TRBV7-3 and TRBJ2-2; D is possibly TRBD1 (6 bases). Trimming took off 3 bases at V and 8 bases at J, with 10 bases between the two ends. The germline V gene encodes CDR1 SGHTA and CDR2 FQGTGA. The CDR3 sequence is 13 residues long. As DNA, the CDR3 is TGTGCCAGCAGCTTTAAAGGACAGGGGGAGCTGTTTTTT. Protein: CASSFKGQGELFF.

V and J are TRBV15 and TRBJ1-6; D might be TRBD1 (6 bases). This CDR3 has 14 amino acids. Germline values: CDR1 LNHNV, CDR2 YYDKDF (reference sequence). Between the trimmed V and J ends, which lost 0 bases and 7 bases, there was a span of 7 bases. The CDR3 sequence is CATSRDTGNSPLHF. The CDR3 DNA reads TGTGCCACCAGCAGAGATACAGGGAATTCACCCCTCCACTTT.

The chain has TRBV6-6 and TRBJ2-7; 9 bases align to TRBD1. This CDR3 region has 16 residues. The germline V gene encodes CDR1 MNHNY and CDR2 SVGAGI (reference sequence). The V and J ends lost 5 bases and 6 bases, in that order; junction bases with no gene match: 14. CDR3: CASSKGQGATRAEQYV. CDR3 coding DNA: TGTGCCAGCAGTAAGGGACAGGGAGCTACTCGAGCCGAGCAGTACGTC.

The chain carries TRBV5-1 and TRBJ1-2; D is unresolved. V was trimmed by 3 bases and J by 4 bases, leaving 16 bases between them. CDR1 is SGHRS, CDR2 YFSETQ, per germline. The CDR3 is 15 amino acids. The CDR3 sequence is CASSSDGTVFYGYTF. For the CDR3, the DNA is TGCGCCAGCAGCTCCGACGGTACAGTTTTCTATGGCTACACCTTC.

This chain joins TRBV28 and TRBJ2-1; 10 bases are a match to TRBD1. The CDR3 consists of 18 residues. The junction had 7 bases not matched to a gene; V was cut back by 0 bases and J by 2 bases. Per germline, CDR1 MDHEN and CDR2 SYDVKM. The CDR3 bases are TGTGCCAGCAGTTTATGGGAGGGACAGGGGCCAGCCTACAATGAGCAGTTCTTC. Amino acids: CASSLWEGQGPAYNEQFF. Supplemented by reference TRBV28 and TRBJ2-1, the full variable domain reads DVKVTQSSRYLVKRTGEKVFLECVQDMDHENMFWYRQDPGLGLRLIYFSYDVKMKEKGDIPEGYSVSREKKERFSLILESASTNQTSMYLCASSLWEGQGPAYNEQFFGPGTRLTVL.

The CDR3: CASSVAQGTLNEKLFF. The CDR3 nucleotides are TGTGCCAGCAGCGTAGCTCAAGGGACCCTGAATGAAAAACTGTTTTTT. The gene calls are TRBV9 and TRBJ1-4, with D possibly being TRBD1 (5 bases). V was cut by 0 bases and J by 5 bases, with 14 bases left in between. This CDR3 region has 16 residues. Germline CDR1 reads SGDLS; CDR2 reads YYNGEE.

This chain joins TRBV24-1 and TRBJ2-3; 12 nucleotides line up with TRBD2. The CDR3 consists of 20 residues. Germline V gene sequence: CDR1 KGHDR, CDR2 SFDVKD. With 3 bases clipped from V and 2 bases from J, the junction kept 14 bases outside the gene matches. The DNA of the CDR3 is TGTGCCACCAGTGATCCCACTAGCGGGGGGTCCGGGCGACCCACAGATACGCAGTATTTT. It encodes CATSDPTSGGSGRPTDTQYF.

The chain recombines TRBV7-3 with TRBJ2-1, with D perhaps TRBD1 (6 bases). From germline, CDR1 is SGHTA and CDR2 FQGTGA. The CDR3 loop spans 13 amino acids. V was shortened by 3 bases and J by 10 bases, with 13 bases between the two germline ends. CDR3 DNA: TGTGCCAGCAGCTTGACAGCCGGGACAGAGCAGTTCTTC. Protein sequence: CASSLTAGTEQFF.

This clone was seen a few times. Here the CDR3 DNA reads TGTGCCTGGAGTCGACAATTAAACACTGAAGCTTTCTTT. As protein: CAWSRQLNTEAFF. The chain joins TRBV30 to TRBJ1-1; D is uncertain. This CDR3 is built from 13 residues. Germline lookup yields CDR1 GTSNPN and CDR2 SVGIG (reference sequence). Trimming shortened V by 2 bases and J by 2 bases, and 9 bases separated the two germline ends.